These T cell receptor beta chains were read from a single sample in a study of human T cells and chemical hapten exposure. TCRdb itself ran the RACE reads through MiXCR, one entry per CDR3 protein. This table holds some 360,000 distinct CDR3 sequences, approximately 5.1% found once. The sequenced sample was whole blood, obtained in connection with sensitization to the hapten diphenylcyclopropenone (DPC). Every receptor here comes from a woman aged 45-59 years with alopecia areata. Some clones in this sample may be carry-over from other donors' samples. Both conserved end residues are part of each CDR3.

>TRBJ2-1|TRBV2
CASSSRQGVQFF
>TRBJ1-1|TRBV9
CASSVGVVSLGTEAFF
>TRBJ2-2|TRBV12-5
CASGGLVAGELFF
>TRBJ2-1|TRBV2
CASLLAGGTYNEQFF
>TRBJ1-5|TRBV5-5
CASRQGYSNQPQHF
>TRBJ1-2|TRBV20-1
CSAREYYGYTF
>TRBJ2-1|TRBV28
CASSFRGALANEQFF
>TRBJ2-3|TRBV18
CASSPRENSPGQQSTDTQYF
>TRBJ1-3|TRBV5-4
CASSRAANSGNTIYF
>TRBJ2-7|TRBV6-5
CASSYPPFLRSYEQYF
>TRBJ2-7|TRBV29-1
CSVEEDRPYEQYF
>TRBJ2-1|TRBV7-2
CASSLADPLYYNEQFF
>TRBJ1-1|TRBV20-1
CSASPGGRGVTEAFF
>TRBJ2-1|TRBV27
CASIPRLRGDPLTYNEQFF
>TRBJ2-2|TRBV6-2/TRBV6-3
CASNSHGAGELFF
>TRBJ1-2|TRBV27
CASSLLTGGYLNYGYTF
>TRBJ1-1|TRBV5-1
CASSLVAGGNPEAFF
>TRBJ2-7|TRBV27
CASSSGEGLYEQYF
>TRBJ2-3|TRBV7-2
CASSLDLAPTDTQYF
>TRBJ1-6|TRBV20-1
CSASDSYNSPLHF
>TRBJ2-7|TRBV28
CASSLTQGAYEQYF
>TRBJ1-6|TRBV12-3/TRBV12-4
CASSRDRASPLHF
>TRBJ1-5|TRBV27
CASSADRVDQPQHF
>TRBJ1-2|TRBV27
CASKPGSFSNYGYTF
>TRBJ2-1|TRBV29-1
CSVASGQIWEFF
>TRBJ2-1|TRBV6-5
CASSYRENGEQFF
>TRBJ2-1|TRBV21-1
CASNERAGTWDRAEQFF
>TRBJ2-1|TRBV27
CASSLTGGHYNEQFF
>TRBJ2-7|TRBV29-1
CSVVKGGRDEQYF
>TRBJ2-1|TRBV28
CASTGTSGRNEQFF
>TRBJ2-7|TRBV20-1
CSGRRDATYEQYF
>TRBJ2-7|TRBV4-2
CASSPGNYEQYF
>TRBJ2-7|TRBV6-6
CASSYGTGNYEQYF
>TRBJ2-1|TRBV7-9
CASGGGGLYNEQFF
>TRBJ1-3|TRBV6-5
CASSTPKLSGNTIYF
>TRBJ2-1|TRBV6-5
CASSQADDYNEQFF
>TRBJ2-7|TRBV25-1
CASRSREIYEQYF
>TRBJ2-1|TRBV7-6
CASSLRAVSYNEQFF
>TRBJ2-7|TRBV27
CASSPRTAPYEQYF
>TRBJ1-1|TRBV6-6
CASSYGTVAEAFF
>TRBJ2-3|TRBV12-3/TRBV12-4
CASSFVAGTDTQYF
>TRBJ1-1|TRBV12-3/TRBV12-4
CASSPTQGRRSTEAFF
>TRBJ1-5|TRBV2
CASSATGDSNQPQHF
>TRBJ2-3|TRBV24-1
CATSDLDSTDTQYF
>TRBJ1-2|TRBV10-3
CAISLTEARGYTF
>TRBJ2-7|TRBV20-1
CSAFLTLSYEQYF
>TRBJ2-2|TRBV19
CASSRWTGELFF
>TRBJ1-1|TRBV20-1
CSASNRVGTEAFF
>TRBJ1-1|TRBV29-1
CSARQANTEAFF
>TRBJ2-1|TRBV7-2
CASSQGFMYEQFF
>TRBJ2-7|TRBV30
CAWTTGAGEQYF
>TRBJ1-2|TRBV5-6
CASSLEGVEYGYTF
>TRBJ2-5|TRBV6-1
CASSGQVAQYF
>TRBJ2-7|TRBV5-1
CASSGGGHEQYF
>TRBJ2-7|TRBV6-2/TRBV6-3
CASSYWTGDYEQYF
>TRBJ1-5|TRBV4-2
CASSPRPDQPQHF
>TRBJ2-4|TRBV3-1
CASSPRTRDRGLNAIKNIQYF